Each of the 16 T cell receptor beta chains below was sequenced from the same sample in a study of T cells in Graves' hyperthyroidism and ophthalmopathy. Regions amplified from RNA transcripts were the TCR beta CDR3 regions. The HTBI primer set served for first-round RT-PCR of the TCR CDR3. TCRdb recomputed calls from the multiplex PCR reads with MiXCR, one row per CDR3 protein. The sample has about 260,000 distinct CDR3 sequences, around 17% seen once. Material: blood. Receptors originate from a woman younger than 35 with Graves' ophthalmopathy.

The chain links TRBV5-5 to TRBJ2-1; 15 bases fit TRBD2. The junction had 3 bases not matched to a gene; V was cut back by 0 bases and J by 8 bases. The CDR3 totals 16 residues. CDR1 and CDR2 from the germline V gene are SGHKS and YYEKEE (reference sequence). Here the CDR3 reads CASSLVGLAGGYEQFF. In nucleotides, the CDR3 is TGTGCCAGCAGCTTGGTGGGACTAGCGGGAGGTTATGAGCAGTTCTTC.

This clonotype was seen at least ten times. The CDR3 reads CASSEGTGAGELFF. CDR3 bases: TGTGCCAGCAGTGAAGGGACAGGGGCCGGGGAGCTGTTTTTT. V and J are TRBV6-1 and TRBJ2-2, with 9 bases aligning to TRBD1. CDR3 length: 14 amino acids. CDR1 is MNHNS and CDR2 is SASEGT in the germline V gene. V dropped 1 base and J dropped 6; count of bases not matched to a gene: 0.

This clonotype was counted many times. The chain couples TRBV20-1 to TRBJ2-5, with 12 bases that match TRBD2. The CDR3 has 14 amino acids. From germline, CDR1 is DFQATT and CDR2 SNEGSKA (reference sequence). Unmatched junction bases numbered 1, after V lost 0 bases and J lost 5 bases. CDR3 DNA sequence: TGCAGTGCTAGAGATGGGACTAGCGGGGAGACCCAGTACTTC. Residues: CSARDGTSGETQYF.

This clonotype has at least ten counts. The chain is built from TRBV12-5 and TRBJ1-1, with D tentatively TRBD1 (5 bases). The CDR3 contains 16 residues. Germline V gene sequence: CDR1 LGHNT, CDR2 FRNRAP. The ends were cut back, 2 bases at V and 0 bases at J, with 13 bases in the middle. CDR3 bases: TGTGCTAGTGGTTTGATGGGACCAGCCCTGAACACTGAAGCTTTCTTT. As protein: CASGLMGPALNTEAFF.

This clonotype has at least ten counts. The junction departs from germline at one end; a sequencing error may be responsible. The chain joins TRBV10-3 to TRBJ1-1; TRBD1 matches 9 bases. The CDR3 is 16 amino acids. CDR1 ENHRY and CDR2 SYGVKD come from the germline V gene. In DNA form, the CDR3 reads TGTGCCACCAGTTCCGGGACAGGGATGGGGAACACTGAAGCTTTCTTT. It specifies CATSSGTGMGNTEAFF.

This clonotype was seen at least ten times. The chain employs TRBV2 and TRBJ1-2; the D gene is possibly TRBD1 (6 bases). V was trimmed by 7 bases and J by 6 bases, leaving 12 bases between them. Looked up from germline, CDR1 is SNHLY and CDR2 is FYNNEI. CDR3 length: 12 residues. The CDR3 region has the DNA TGTGCCAGCATGTGGACAGAACATGGCTACACCTTC. Amino acid sequence: CASMWTEHGYTF.

The chain combines TRBV7-2 with TRBJ2-7; D is tentatively TRBD1 or TRBD2 (5 bases each). V lost 5 bases, J lost 3 bases, and 17 bases lay in between. The CDR3 is 15 amino acids. Germline assignment: CDR1 SGHTA and CDR2 FQGNSA. This CDR3 reads CASSLGPGADYEQYF. For the CDR3, the DNA is TGTGCCAGCAGCCTGGGACCTGGCGCAGACTACGAGCAGTACTTC.

This clonotype has a count of ten or more. The genes are TRBV27 and TRBJ2-1; D is unresolved. Germline lookup yields CDR1 MNHEY and CDR2 SMNVEV (reference sequence). The CDR3 length is 12 residues. V lost 9 bases and J 7 bases, leaving 13 bases between the germline ends. This CDR3 is CASGLVGNEQFF. The CDR3, as DNA: TGTGCCAGTGGTTTGGTAGGGAATGAGCAGTTCTTC.

Only a few counts were recorded for this clonotype. CDR3 nucleotide sequence: TGTGCCAGCAGCCTTGGCGTTACGGGGGGGCCACAGAGAGGAAATGAGCAGTTCTTC. It is translated as CASSLGVTGGPQRGNEQFF. This rearrangement joins TRBV7-3 to TRBJ2-1, with TRBD2 matching over 8 bases. The junction had 22 bases not matched to a gene; V was cut back by 5 bases and J by 7 bases. CDR1 and CDR2 from the germline V gene are SGHTA and FQGTGA. The CDR3 loop spans 19 amino acids.

The chain joins TRBV27 to TRBJ2-7, with TRBD2 matching 9 bases. This CDR3 is 15 amino acids long. With 1 base clipped from V and 4 bases from J, the junction kept 5 bases outside the gene matches. The germline CDR1 and CDR2 sequences are MNHEY and SMNVEV (reference sequence). The CDR3 sequence: CASSLLAGGGYEQYF. CDR3 DNA sequence: TGTGCCAGCAGTTTATTGGCGGGAGGGGGTTACGAGCAGTACTTC.

The J gene is TRBJ1-4, the V gene TRBV7-8; D gene unclear. This CDR3 spans 14 amino acids. The V gene lost 2 bases and the J gene lost 3 bases, with 7 bases spanning the gap. Germline CDR1 SGHVS, CDR2 FQNEAQ. CDR3 sequence reads: CASSLSRPNEKLFF. The CDR3 bases are TGTGCCAGCAGCTTAAGCCGCCCTAATGAAAAACTGTTTTTT.

Ten or more counts support this clonotype. The chain links TRBV2 to TRBJ2-2, with D perhaps TRBD1 (5 bases). Per germline, CDR1 SNHLY and CDR2 FYNNEI. This CDR3 comprises 15 residues. Trimming took 1 base from V and 6 from J, leaving 12 bases between them. This CDR3 reads CASSEGRLGAGELFF. CDR3 nucleotides: TGTGCCAGCAGTGAAGGGCGGCTAGGGGCCGGGGAGCTGTTTTTT. The full variable domain, its missing parts supplied by reference TRBV2 and TRBJ2-2, is EPEVTQTPSHQVTQMGQEVILRCVPISNHLYFYWYRQILGQKVEFLVSFYNNEISEKSEIFDDQFSVERPDGSNFTLKIRSTKLEDSAMYFCASSEGRLGAGELFFGEGSRLTVL.

Ten or more counts support this clonotype. V and J are TRBV20-1 and TRBJ1-1; D may be TRBD1 (6 bases). Per germline, CDR1 DFQATT and CDR2 SNEGSKA (reference sequence). The CDR3 covers 13 residues. The germline V and J ends were trimmed by 5 bases and 6 bases, with 16 bases remaining between them. The CDR3 DNA follows: TGCAGTGCTCAAATGGACAGAAGGTCTGAAGCTTTCTTT. Protein product: CSAQMDRRSEAFF.

This clonotype was counted only a few times. V and J are TRBV28 and TRBJ1-5, with 8 nucleotides matching TRBD1. CDR3 size: 17 residues. The V gene end was trimmed by 1 base and the J gene end by 7 bases; junction bases not matched to a gene: 12. Germline loops: CDR1 MDHEN, CDR2 SYDVKM. CDR3 coding DNA: TGTGCCAGCAGTTTATTAAGTACAGGGGGAAGTCGGCAGCCCCAGCATTTT. This encodes CASSLLSTGGSRQPQHF.

The table lists this clonotype with many counts. The chain couples TRBV12-3 or TRBV12-4 to TRBJ1-2; D is perhaps TRBD1 (5 bases). V shed 8 bases and J shed 6 bases, with 22 bases lying between them. CDR3 length: 15 amino acids. DNA for the CDR3: TGTGCCAGCGGATCCGGAGACAGAGCCTCAAATGGCTACACCTTC. Amino acid sequence: CASGSGDRASNGYTF.

This clonotype was picked up many times. The V and J genes are TRBV25-1 and TRBJ1-3; 8 nucleotides line up with TRBD1. J was trimmed by 4 bases and V by 8 bases; bases with no gene match: 7. The CDR3 extends over 14 amino acids. Germline V lookup: CDR1 MGHDK, CDR2 SYGVNS. CDR3 sequence: CASGQGPDGNTIYF. The CDR3 nucleotides read TGTGCCAGCGGACAGGGACCGGACGGAAACACCATATATTTT.